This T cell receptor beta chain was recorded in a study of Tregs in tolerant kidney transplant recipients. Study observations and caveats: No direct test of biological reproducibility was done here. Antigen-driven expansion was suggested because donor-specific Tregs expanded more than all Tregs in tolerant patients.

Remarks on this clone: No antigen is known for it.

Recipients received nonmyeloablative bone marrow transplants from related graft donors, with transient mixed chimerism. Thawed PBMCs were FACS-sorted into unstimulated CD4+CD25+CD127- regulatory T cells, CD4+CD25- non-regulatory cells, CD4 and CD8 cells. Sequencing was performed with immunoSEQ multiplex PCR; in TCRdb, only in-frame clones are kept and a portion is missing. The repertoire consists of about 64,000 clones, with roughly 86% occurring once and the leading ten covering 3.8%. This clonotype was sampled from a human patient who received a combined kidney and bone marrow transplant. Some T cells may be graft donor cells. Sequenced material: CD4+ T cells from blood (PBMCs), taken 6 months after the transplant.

CDR3: CASSLGRTPEKLFF. The CDR3 DNA reads as TGTGCCAGCAGCTTGGGGAGAACCCCTGAAAAACTGTTTTTT. The V and J genes are TRBV11-2 and TRBJ1-4; D remains unclear. This CDR3 has 14 amino acids. Germline V lookup: CDR1 SGHAT, CDR2 FQNNGV. Trimming took 3 bases from V and 7 from J, leaving 12 bases between them.